The 20 T cell receptor beta chains below come from one sample, sequenced in a study of blood T cell repertoires in COVID-19. Sequencing used immunoSEQ multiplex PCR; TCRdb keeps in-frame clones, though not all of them. The data show more than 90,000 clones, about 85% seen once. The sample consisted of peripheral blood. The source of these receptors is a man in his forties with acute or convalescent COVID-19.

V and J are TRBV5-1 and TRBJ1-4; 11 bases align to TRBD1. The CDR3 is made up of 15 amino acids. Germline V CDR1 and CDR2: SGHRS, YFSETQ. The junction had 5 bases not matched to a gene; V was cut back by 2 bases and J by 8 bases. This chain's CDR3 is CASSFGQGAWEKLFF. CDR3 in DNA: TGCGCCAGCAGCTTCGGACAGGGGGCTTGGGAAAAACTGTTTTTT. Supplemented by reference TRBV5-1 and TRBJ1-4, the full variable domain reads KAGVTQTPRYLIKTRGQQVTLSCSPISGHRSVSWYQQTPGQGLQFLFEYFSETQRNKGNFPGRFSGRQFSNSRSEMNVSTLELGDSALYLCASSFGQGAWEKLFFGSGTQLSVL.

This chain connects TRBV19 to TRBJ2-2; 10 bases match TRBD2. CDR3 length: 18 residues. V shed 3 bases, J shed 3 bases, and the junction held 10 bases outside the gene matches. Germline lookup yields CDR1 LNHDA and CDR2 SQIVND (reference sequence). The CDR3 spells CASSIGVAGGRHTGELFF. The CDR3 DNA sequence: TGTGCCAGTAGTATCGGGGTAGCGGGAGGACGGCACACCGGGGAGCTGTTTTTT.

This sequence joins TRBV27 and TRBJ2-1; D might be TRBD1 (6 bases). Germline CDR1 and CDR2: MNHEY and SMNVEV (reference sequence). This CDR3 is built from 16 residues. The germline V and J ends were trimmed by 5 bases and 2 bases, with 16 bases remaining between them. In DNA form, the CDR3 reads TGTGCCAGCAGTCGTACAGGGTGGGGGCCCTACAATGAGCAGTTCTTC. It codes for CASSRTGWGPYNEQFF.

The J gene is TRBJ2-7, the V gene TRBV12-3 or TRBV12-4, with 7 positions matching TRBD1. V shed 5 bases and J 4 bases; nucleotides not matched to a gene: 2. This CDR3 has 12 residues. This CDR3 is CASSKQGYEQYF. The DNA of the CDR3 is TGTGCCAGCAGTAAACAGGGGTACGAGCAGTACTTC.

This chain joins TRBV7-9 and TRBJ2-6; TRBD2 is a possible D gene (5 bases). The CDR3 sequence is 17 residues long. Trimming stripped 2 bases from V and 0 bases from J, with 11 bases between. Germline CDR1 is SEHNR and CDR2 is FQNEAQ (reference sequence). The chain's CDR3 is CASSLRGLNSGANVLTF. CDR3 sequence (DNA): TGTGCCAGCAGCTTAAGAGGGCTCAACTCTGGGGCCAACGTCCTGACTTTC.

V and J are TRBV2 and TRBJ2-1; 11 positions match TRBD2. CDR3 length: 15 residues. Germline trimming cut 6 bases from V and 4 bases from J; bases unmatched to any gene: 5. Looked up from germline, CDR1 is SNHLY and CDR2 is FYNNEI. The chain's CDR3 is CASRAGTSGYNEQFF. The CDR3 DNA follows: TGTGCCAGCAGAGCCGGGACTAGCGGATACAATGAGCAGTTCTTC.

This clone has a handful of counts. The gene calls are TRBV14 and TRBJ1-2, with D perhaps matching TRBD1 (6 bases). CDR1 and CDR2 from the germline V gene are SGHDN and FVKESK. The V gene lost 5 bases and the J gene lost 1 base, with 17 bases spanning the gap. The CDR3 has 16 amino acids. CDR3 loop: CASSVDRRPLNYGYTF. The CDR3 nucleotides are TGTGCCAGCAGCGTTGACAGGCGCCCCCTTAACTATGGCTACACCTTC.

The V gene is TRBV2, the J gene TRBJ2-5, with TRBD2 matching 9 bases. This CDR3 is built from 14 residues. Trimming cost V 4 bases and J 5 bases; bases outside gene matches: 5. Germline V gene sequence: CDR1 SNHLY, CDR2 FYNNEI. CDR3 residues: CASSGLADPETQYF. Here the CDR3 DNA reads TGTGCCAGCAGTGGACTAGCGGACCCGGAGACCCAGTACTTC. Drawing the rest from reference TRBV2 and TRBJ2-5, the complete variable domain is EPEVTQTPSHQVTQMGQEVILRCVPISNHLYFYWYRQILGQKVEFLVSFYNNEISEKSEIFDDQFSVERPDGSNFTLKIRSTKLEDSAMYFCASSGLADPETQYFGPGTRLLVL.

J is TRBJ1-2 and V is TRBV3-1 (or the pseudogene TRBV3-2); D unresolved. The germline gives CDR1 LGHDT, CDR2 YNNKEL (reference sequence). V gave up 3 bases and J gave up 7 bases, with 12 bases separating them. This CDR3 region has 13 residues. The CDR3 sequence: CASSHVEVGGYTF. The CDR3 bases are TGTGCCAGCAGCCACGTCGAGGTCGGTGGCTACACCTTC.

The rearrangement uses TRBV7-3 and TRBJ1-6; D uncertain. Germline V gene lookup returns CDR1 SGHTA and CDR2 FQGTGA. The CDR3 covers 14 residues. V was trimmed by 0 bases and J by 8 bases, leaving 8 bases between them. CDR3 sequence reads: CASSLTGGDSPLHF. The CDR3, as DNA: TGTGCCAGCAGCTTAACCGGCGGGGATTCACCCCTCCACTTT.

J is TRBJ2-7 and V is TRBV7-9; D is uncertain. The length of the CDR3 is 11 residues. Germline assignment: CDR1 SEHNR and CDR2 FQNEAQ (reference sequence). V was shortened by 1 base and J by 9 bases, with 7 bases between the two germline ends. In DNA, the CDR3 is TGTGCCAGCAGCTTAGATGTCGGGCAGTACTTC. It is translated as CASSLDVGQYF.

As regards this clone: Other DNA sequences in this sample translate to the same CDR3. The rearrangement links TRBV7-2 to TRBJ2-5; 13 nucleotides align to TRBD2. The CDR3 totals 16 residues. The trim removed 1 base at V and 2 bases at J, leaving 1 base unmatched. Germline assignment: CDR1 SGHTA and CDR2 FQGNSA. The CDR3 region is CASSLGTSGGQETQYF. The CDR3 coding sequence is TGTGCCAGCAGCTTAGGGACTAGCGGGGGTCAAGAGACCCAGTACTTC.

Here the CDR3 reads CASSPLLAGATGELFF. The CDR3 DNA reads TGCGCCAGCAGCCCCCTCTTAGCGGGAGCCACCGGGGAGCTGTTTTTT. This chain uses TRBV5-1 with TRBJ2-2, with 9 bases identical to TRBD2. The germline V gene has CDR1 SGHRS and CDR2 YFSETQ. This CDR3 has 16 residues. After removal of 4 bases from V and 4 bases from J, the junction contained 8 bases not matched to a gene.

The chain joins TRBV9 to TRBJ2-5, with 10 nucleotides matching TRBD2. Germline CDR1 and CDR2: SGDLS and YYNGEE. This CDR3 spans 15 amino acids. V was pared by 2 bases and J by 5 bases, with 6 bases of the junction left unmatched. The chain's CDR3 is CASSVIAGGRETQYF. The CDR3 region has the DNA TGTGCCAGCAGCGTCATAGCGGGGGGCCGGGAGACCCAGTACTTC.

This chain uses TRBV2 with TRBJ1-1, with D hard to call. The CDR3 sequence is 14 residues long. CDR1 is SNHLY and CDR2 is FYNNEI in the germline V gene. V was pared by 7 bases and J by 0 bases, with 12 bases between. CDR3 sequence: CASTLLGMNTEAFF. CDR3 bases: TGTGCCAGCACCCTCCTGGGCATGAACACTGAAGCTTTCTTT.

The CDR3 bases are TGTGCCAGCTCACCGATCGGGGCCTACGAGCAGTACTTC. Its protein is CASSPIGAYEQYF. The chain couples TRBV18 to TRBJ2-7; a possible D gene is TRBD2 (5 bases). Trimming pared 3 bases from V and 2 bases from J, leaving 8 bases between. The length of the CDR3 is 13 residues. In germline, CDR1 is KGHSH, CDR2 LQKENI.

The rearrangement links TRBV9 to TRBJ1-2, with D possibly TRBD1 on 5 matching bases. V dropped 0 bases and J dropped 4 bases, with 10 bases sitting between them. CDR1 and CDR2 from the germline V gene are SGDLS and YYNGEE. There are 14 residues in the CDR3. CDR3 in DNA: TGTGCCAGCAGCGTAGAGGGGTTAGCCTATGGCTACACCTTC. Protein product: CASSVEGLAYGYTF.

The chain carries TRBV5-6 and TRBJ2-7; D perhaps matches TRBD2 (6 bases). The CDR3 sequence is 12 residues long. V lost 4 bases and J lost 3, with 8 bases in between. Germline loops: CDR1 SGHDT, CDR2 YYEEEE. The CDR3 DNA is TGTGCCAGCAGCCGCGGGGTCTACGAGCAGTACTTC. Translation gives CASSRGVYEQYF.

This clone was seen a few times. The genes are TRBV30 and TRBJ1-2; TRBD1 is a possible D gene (5 bases). Trimming took 3 bases from V and 6 from J, leaving 20 bases between them. The CDR3 contains 15 residues. Germline assignment: CDR1 GTSNPN and CDR2 SVGIG (reference sequence). CDR3 coding DNA: TGTGCCTGGAGAACTATCCTGGGGACTCGGAATGGCTACACCTTC. Protein sequence: CAWRTILGTRNGYTF.

The chain recombines TRBV5-1 with TRBJ2-2; 11 bases line up with TRBD2. The V gene's germline CDR1 is SGHRS and CDR2 YFSETQ. Trimming cost V 4 bases and J 6 bases; bases outside gene matches: 5. The CDR3 sequence is 15 residues long. The CDR3 DNA follows: TGCGCCAGCAGCAAAACTAGCGGGGGAGCCGGGGAGCTGTTTTTT. Translated: CASSKTSGGAGELFF.